One T cell receptor (beta chain) is described in this entry. Antigen unknown. These data are taken from a study of T cells in Graves' hyperthyroidism and ophthalmopathy. Diagnosis of hyperthyroidism was new in patients aged 18 to 65, and its duration was under 2 months. Orbital computed tomography, thyroid ultrasound, serum thyroxine and TRAb, and clinical symptoms together informed the diagnoses. The authors took PBMCs from 7.5 to 10 ml fresh peripheral blood. Notes on the study in general: Using 13 V-J features, a model discriminated ophthalmopathy from stable hyperthyroidism.

The trim removed 0 bases at V and 3 bases at J, leaving 19 bases unmatched. Germline CDR1 is DFQATT and CDR2 is SNEGSKA (reference sequence). This CDR3 region has 21 residues. Amplification of TCR beta CDR3 regions used RNA as the template. First-round RT-PCR of the TCR CDR3 relied on the HTBI primer set. Each CDR3 protein is one row after TCRdb ran MiXCR on the multiplex PCR reads. The sample has more than 500,000 distinct CDR3 sequences, 15% to 20% seen once. The receptor's source is a woman aged 30 to 39 with Graves' hyperthyroidism. This chain links TRBV20-1 with TRBJ1-6, with 8 bases that match TRBD1. Sequenced input: blood. CDR3 DNA: TGCAGTGCTAGAGATCAAACATCAGTTAGGGGGACAGGCATCTATAATTCACCCCTCCACTTT. The encoded protein is CSARDQTSVRGTGIYNSPLHF.